This entry concerns a single T cell receptor (beta chain). Its antigen is unknown. This CDR3 contains 11 residues. Per the germline V gene, CDR1 is SQVTM and CDR2 is ANQGSEA. Trimming took off 5 bases at V and 0 bases at J, with 1 base between the two ends. The sample comes from a study of T cell responses to AZD1222 COVID-19 vaccine. General study points: After two AZD1222 doses, spike-specific TCR breadth and depth rose versus day 0. It was only after the peak T cell response that any repertoires were sampled.

The assay was immunoSEQ multiplex PCR, and TCRdb's table has in-frame clones only and misses some. The data show about 31,000 clones, 70% to 90% seen once. The sample consisted of peripheral blood, taken 28 days after the second AZD1222 dose. This clonotype was sampled from an adult who received the AZD1222 COVID-19 vaccine. The V and J genes are TRBV29-1 and TRBJ1-4; unclear D gene. In DNA, the CDR3 is TGCAGCGTTCCAACTAATGAAAAACTGTTTTTT. As protein: CSVPTNEKLFF. The full variable domain, its missing parts supplied by reference TRBV29-1 and TRBJ1-4, is SAVISQKPSRDICQRGTSLTIQCQVDSQVTMMFWYRQQPGQSLTLIATANQGSEATYESGFVIDKFPISRPNLTFSTLTVSNMSPEDSSIYLCSVPTNEKLFFGSGTQLSVL.